This TCR beta chain was sequenced during a study of read filtering for tumor transcriptome and immune sequencing. Many counts were recorded for this clonotype. Its antigen is still unknown. This library used about 360 ng RNA and molecular barcoded adaptors spanning alpha/delta and beta/gamma chains. MiXCR was run by TCRdb on the reads, yielding one entry per CDR3 protein. This table has 40,000 or so distinct CDR3 sequences, 13% to 15% appearing once. Germline assignment: CDR1 LNHDA and CDR2 SQIVND (reference sequence). The CDR3 has 16 residues. Trimming cost V 7 bases and J 7 bases; bases outside gene matches: 14. Study observations and caveats: In IR-seq, single-read clonotypes were about 80% of clonotypes but about 3.5% of reads.

This clonotype was obtained from a donor over 35 with multiple myeloma. This chain joins TRBV19 and TRBJ1-5; 9 bases line up with TRBD1. Input material: a population of CD138-negative cells sorted from bone marrow. The CDR3 coding sequence is TGTGCCAGTAATCATCAGGGACAGGGTCTAGGCCAGCCCCAGCATTTT. Its translation is CASNHQGQGLGQPQHF.